This T cell receptor (beta chain) was recovered during a study of cytomegalovirus exposure and HLA in healthy donors (TCRdb year 2017). Background on the whole study: An earlier analysis of roughly 610 of the donors reported 276 Gb of sequence data and 95 million to 140 million unique TCR beta sequences obtained from around 190 million T cells. Around 320 gigabases of sequencing data and approximately 84 million unique TCR sequences were included in an early release covering around 600 HLA-typed donors. Among the roughly 430 genotyped donors, around 81% belonged to the genetic ancestry cluster associated with self-reported Caucasian donors. The aim of the study was to test whether cataloging public T cell receptors could identify signatures of past pathogen exposure. The study profiled the T cell repertoires of hundreds of subjects by immunosequencing and related them to cytomegalovirus serostatus. Besides the first cohort of approximately 670 subjects, a separate validation cohort made up of over a hundred different subjects was used. High-throughput TCR immunosequencing, statistical association of individual TCRs with disease status, and machine learning were combined to predict cytomegalovirus infection status. A later analysis re-analyzed previously published TCR beta repertoires from approximately 670 donors and added high-resolution HLA genotyping to study TCR occurrence patterns. Rather than drawing on any new phenotypic data, the later analysis identified candidate immune exposures from TCR beta sequences and the way those sequences occurred across donors. An earlier analysis of about 620 of the donors applied high-throughput TCR beta sequencing to assess whether each TCR beta V gene segment acted as functional or pseudogenic. Donor age, sex, ethnicity and CMV serostatus were compiled together with the repertoire data. A later genetic analysis took genome-wide SNP genotypes for about 55% of the roughly 670 donors and used that subset as a discovery cohort. All discovery cohort repertoires had been generated on a single sequencing platform. Class I and class II HLA loci were covered by the typing at four-digit resolution. The number of typed donors differed by locus: about 629-630 for A, B, C, DRB1 and DQB1; 500 to 550 for DQA1; approximately 600 for DPA1; and roughly 450 for DPB1. Four to six DR-DQ haplotypes were handled as single units for association and clustering, since linkage in the cohort was strong. Among some 400 genotyped donors of the cohort, an average of approximately 240,000 unique TCR beta nucleotide sequences were sequenced per donor, roughly 18% of them non-productive. General study outcomes and caveats: Roughly uniform sequencing depth across donors was assumed in presence/absence analyses, although this assumption may not hold. A later analysis found that most CMV-associated TCR beta chains appeared HLA-restricted, with HLA associations seemingly driven largely by CMV exposure. V-gene and J-gene trimming of TCR beta chains was associated with a missense DCLRE1C variant in a later genetic analysis, and the association was replicated in an independent cohort. At a false discovery rate of 0.05, a later analysis linked 15,000 to 20,000 TCR beta sequences to specific HLA alleles. A further reported finding was that TCR beta sequences accurately predicted the HLA-A and HLA-B alleles for most subjects in the first cohort. The earlier analysis of some 560 of the donors excluded approximately 15 rarely observed V segments, including chromosome 9 orphons, because counts were too low. HLA typing was unavailable for some donors at each locus, so association tests used only the typed subset. Correlated functional status among segregating V segments might be attributable to linkage disequilibrium, but an unknown experimental factor could not be ruled out. The authors suggested that the approach could potentially be generalized to other disease states and immunological phenotypes. The sequencing pipeline was judged likely to have produced a cluster of highly shared sequence variants as a technical artifact. While some public TCRs were present in many individuals, most TCR sequences turned up only very rarely across donors. In both the original and validation cohorts, the classifier was reported to diagnose cytomegalovirus status with high specificity and sensitivity. For the cohort, immune exposure information was limited to CMV serostatus. In the study, roughly 160 TCR beta chains were listed as associated with cytomegalovirus. Some IMGT-functional V segments, including TRBV6-2 and TRBV6-3, could not be told apart with the 87-base-pair reads, so those segments were excluded. In a later analysis, HLA-associated TCR beta chains showed more clonal expansion and lower generation probabilities than non-associated chains that were equally common. In vitro tests confirmed that a few of the cytomegalovirus-associated TCR beta chains recognize cytomegalovirus antigens. When HLA alleles, especially DR and DQ, strongly co-occurred, TCR associations were difficult to assign to individual alleles. In a later analysis, the rate of TCR association differed among HLA loci, with DRB1 alleles having the most associated TCRs and HLA-C alleles having the fewest. An earlier analysis of approximately 600 of the donors showed that most TCR beta V segments appeared in productive rearrangements either about 87% or about 30% of the time, which broadly matched IMGT annotations. In a later genetic analysis, fewer N-insertions in productive TCRs were reported among donors in an Asian-associated ancestry cluster than the roughly 710-donor mean. In a later analysis, several top co-occurrence clusters were reported to appear linked to parvovirus B19, influenza, CMV and Epstein-Barr virus. In this cohort, only TCR beta chains were sequenced, and detectable features were limited by the absence of alpha or paired-chain data.

Its CDR3 holds 15 amino acids, cysteine through phenylalanine. Only the CDR3 part of the read is kept: 45 bases, read in frame from the first base. V lost 5 bases and J lost 7 bases; the stretch between them is 20 bases long. CDR1 MNHNS and CDR2 SASEGT were looked up in the germline V gene. The cohort consisted of 650 to 850 healthy bone marrow donors. At the time of sampling, all cohort members were nominally healthy, though unrecorded immune exposures were likely present. The donor tested CMV seropositive and was one of the 289 seropositive cohort members. A peripheral blood sample was collected from each donor, and TCR beta sequencing was performed on peripheral blood mononuclear cells. Genomic DNA extraction from the blood cell samples was performed with the Qiagen DNeasy Blood Extraction Kit. Libraries were prepared through the immunoSEQ multiplex PCR assay. For the multiplex PCR, a mixture combining 60 forward primers for TCR Vbeta segments and 13 reverse primers for TCR Jbeta segments was used. Amplification of the CDR3 region of rearranged TCR beta genes was performed with a multiplex PCR assay on genomic DNA. The Illumina HiSeq System was used to sequence the amplified TCR beta libraries as 87-base-pair reads. Turning to the authors' computational methods: Across the 670 or so repertoires, a later analysis counted roughly 77 million unique TCR beta chains, 9.5 million to 13 million of which were shared by at least two donors. Raw reads were error-corrected and collapsed into unique sequences by a nearest-neighbor algorithm in which closely related sequences were merged to remove PCR and sequencing errors. To assign V, D and J gene segments, CDR3 sequences were aligned to IMGT reference sequences. For a sequence to be retained, at least a six-nucleotide match to both a V gene segment and a J gene segment was required. A rearrangement counted as productive if the CDR3 had no stop codons and remained in frame with V and J, and every other rearrangement counted as non-productive. CDR3 was defined according to IMGT convention as the region running from the second conserved V-encoded cysteine to the conserved J-encoded phenylalanine. Sequences without an unambiguous match to a single V gene segment were excluded from the earlier analysis of about 600 of the donors. An earlier analysis of some 610 of the donors called V segments functional above 56.7% productive rearrangements and segregating when the between-donor standard deviation exceeded 5%. A statistical classification framework was built for diagnosing cytomegalovirus status from the catalog of TCR beta chain sequences. A later analysis assigned V and J genes by comparing TCR nucleotide sequences with IMGT/GENE-DB human TR gene sequences. A later analysis assigned CDR3 sequences and most-parsimonious VDJ recombination scenarios with the TCRdist pipeline. In a later analysis, every TCR beta chain was defined by the combination of its CDR3 amino acid sequence and its V-gene family, and reads without a unique V-gene family were dropped. A later analysis removed 450 to 600 highly shared, low-generation-probability nucleotide sequences to deal with suspected cross-contamination and a sequencing artifact. In a later analysis, a clonal expansion index for each public chain was calculated from normalized within-repertoire ranks of inferred template counts. Generation probabilities in a later analysis came from a VDJ recombination model fitted to out-of-frame rearrangements, and those results were checked against IGoR. In a later analysis, TCR-TCR, TCR-HLA and TCR-CMV co-occurrence was scored with hypergeometric tests, and a repertoire-size bias correction was applied to TCR pairs. False discovery rates were estimated in a later analysis by permuting HLA or CMV assignments 20 times. A later analysis grouped co-occurring TCRs with DBSCAN, adding TCRdist sequence similarity when clustering within HLA-allele-positive subsets. Repertoires with fewer than 30,000 or more than 120,000 public chains were left out of co-occurrence clustering, as were a few repertoires with anomalous nucleotide sharing. TCRdb holds this immuneACCESS table with in-frame rearrangements only. Some clones are missing; in checked studies, unresolved V genes explain under half, and the rest has no known cause. V and J calls and clone size are as listed in that table; D and trimming were resolved from the DNA. In this sample the table shows a few hundred thousand clones, roughly four fifths of which occur a single time. The ten largest clones add up to 1.5% to 2.5% of the sample.

Points on this clone: Its antigen specificity is not known. It has no much larger one-base neighbor in the sample; base qualities were not kept.

This TCR derives from a woman in her 40s in good health and CMV-seropositive. The receptor chain draws on TRBV6-1 and TRBJ1-2; a weak D assignment points to TRBD1 (5 bases agree). Sequencing was done on a sample of PBMCs. Read as DNA, the sequence is TGTGCCAGCAGTCTGCCCAGGGTCGAGACGGGTGGCTACACCTTC. Translated, this gives CASSLPRVETGGYTF.